Each of the 23 T cell receptor beta chains below was sequenced from the same sample in a study of blood T cell repertoires in COVID-19. The protocol was immunoSEQ multiplex PCR, while the TCRdb copy is restricted to in-frame clones and leaves out a portion. The sample includes approximately 220,000 clones, around 84% of them seen just once. Sequenced sample: peripheral blood. The receptors originated from a middle-aged man with acute or convalescent COVID-19.

The chain uses TRBV30 and TRBJ2-1; 9 bases line up with TRBD2. Trimming at V came to 0 bases and at J to 0 bases, leaving 18 bases not matched to a gene. The CDR3 loop spans 21 amino acids. Germline CDR1 is GTSNPN and CDR2 is SVGIG (reference sequence). CDR3 nucleotides: TGTGCCTGGAGTGTACTATTAGGGCTAGCGGGGCCCTCCAGCTCCTACAATGAGCAGTTCTTC. Translated: CAWSVLLGLAGPSSSYNEQFF.

The rearrangement links TRBV27 to TRBJ2-7; D is perhaps TRBD1 (9 bases). The germline V gene has CDR1 MNHEY and CDR2 SMNVEV (reference sequence). V shed 5 bases and J shed 2 bases, with 34 bases lying between them. The CDR3 loop spans 21 amino acids. The CDR3, as DNA: TGTGCCAGCAGTCAAAAGCCCCCGGGACAGGGTTTTCGGGGGGGAGCCTACGAGCAGTACTTC. Translated, it gives CASSQKPPGQGFRGGAYEQYF.

The V gene is TRBV19, the J gene TRBJ2-2; 8 bases are shared with TRBD1. The CDR3 has 17 residues. Germline V gives CDR1 LNHDA, CDR2 SQIVND (reference sequence). V gave up 5 bases and J gave up 4 bases; unmatched junction bases: 12. Here the CDR3 DNA reads TGTGCCAGTAGTGTCTTGACAGGGGTTGCGGGCACCGGGGAGCTGTTTTTT. Its protein is CASSVLTGVAGTGELFF.

The J gene is TRBJ1-1, the V gene TRBV10-3; D is unresolved. The length of the CDR3 is 14 residues. Germline values: CDR1 ENHRY, CDR2 SYGVKD. This CDR3 reads CATKRAEMNTEAFF. CDR3 in DNA: TGTGCTACCAAGAGGGCCGAGATGAACACTGAAGCTTTCTTT.

The V call is TRBV6-6, the J call TRBJ1-1; no reliable D call. CDR3 length: 14 amino acids. CDR1 and CDR2 from the germline V gene are MNHNY and SVGAGI (reference sequence). Trimming stripped 8 bases from V and 1 base from J, with 14 bases between. In DNA, the CDR3 is TGTGCCAGCGAACGGGGTGGAGGGAACACTGAAGCTTTCTTT. Its translation: CASERGGGNTEAFF.

This chain links TRBV7-9 with TRBJ1-6; no clear D. Germline values: CDR1 SEHNR, CDR2 FQNEAQ (reference sequence). This CDR3 region has 12 residues. The ends were cut back, 4 bases at V and 14 bases at J, with 12 bases in the middle. The CDR3 bases are TGTGCCAGCAGCTCAAGTGGTGCGGCCCTCCACTTT. Protein product: CASSSSGAALHF. The variable domain in full, completed from reference TRBV7-9 and TRBJ1-6, reads DTGVSQNPRHKITKRGQNVTFRCDPISEHNRLYWYRQTLGQGPEFLTYFQNEAQLEKSRLLSDRFSAERPKGSFSTLEIQRTEQGDSAMYLCASSSSGAALHFGNGTRLTVT.

V and J are TRBV5-1 and TRBJ2-3, with a possible D match to TRBD2 (6 bases). Looked up from germline, CDR1 is SGHRS and CDR2 is YFSETQ. V lost 0 bases, J lost 3 bases, and 14 bases lay in between. The CDR3 is 16 amino acids. CDR3 sequence: CASSLDRGALTDTQYF. The CDR3 coding sequence is TGCGCCAGCAGCTTGGATCGCGGGGCCCTAACAGATACGCAGTATTTT.

The chain joins TRBV2 to TRBJ2-1; 9 bases fit TRBD2. The CDR3 runs to 15 residues. The germline CDR1 and CDR2 sequences are SNHLY and FYNNEI. The J segment lost 4 bases and the V segment lost 2 bases, leaving 3 bases of the junction unmatched. CDR3 DNA: TGTGCCAGCAGTGAACCGACTAGCGGTTACAATGAGCAGTTCTTC. Protein sequence: CASSEPTSGYNEQFF.

J is TRBJ1-3 and V is TRBV4-1; D gene uncertain. Trimming left V 2 bases short and J 3 bases short, with 8 bases between. The germline V gene has CDR1 MGHRA and CDR2 YSYEKL. The CDR3 covers 14 residues. The CDR3 loop is CASSQTLNGNTIYF. The CDR3 DNA follows: TGCGCCAGCAGCCAAACTTTAAATGGAAACACCATATATTTT.

The sample holds a few counts of this clone. V is TRBV3-1 (or the pseudogene TRBV3-2) and J is TRBJ1-1, with TRBD1 as a possible D gene (5 bases). Germline loops: CDR1 LGHDT, CDR2 YNNKEL (reference sequence). V was clipped by 1 base and J by 9 bases, with 18 bases between them. This CDR3 has 15 amino acids. CDR3 loop: CASSQGGTPNAKAFF. The CDR3 region has the DNA TGTGCCAGCAGCCAAGGTGGGACTCCCAATGCTAAAGCTTTCTTT.

The chain employs TRBV7-2 and TRBJ2-3; TRBD1 matches 8 bases. Germline V gene sequence: CDR1 SGHTA, CDR2 FQGNSA. This CDR3 has 14 amino acids. The ends lost 4 bases at V and 3 bases at J; junction bases unmatched: 3. The CDR3 spells CASSSDRVTDTQYF. CDR3 bases: TGTGCCAGCAGCTCGGACAGGGTTACAGATACGCAGTATTTT.

The chain has TRBV2 and TRBJ1-5, with D hard to call. This CDR3 has 15 residues. Deletions cut 1 base from V and 4 bases from J, with 11 bases between. CDR1 SNHLY and CDR2 FYNNEI come from the germline V gene. CDR3 nucleotides: TGTGCCAGCAGTGAAGAGCGGTTAGGGAATCAGCCCCAGCATTTT. Translation: CASSEERLGNQPQHF.

Turning to this clone: Other DNA sequences within the sample encode an identical CDR3. The chain is built from TRBV5-1 and TRBJ1-2, with TRBD1 as a possible D gene (5 bases). Between the trimmed V and J ends, which lost 4 bases and 6 bases, there was a span of 10 bases. Germline lookup yields CDR1 SGHRS and CDR2 YFSETQ. CDR3 size: 12 residues. The CDR3 DNA sequence: TGCGCCAGCAGCCCTGACAGAGATGGCTACACCTTC. Protein: CASSPDRDGYTF.

The V gene is TRBV29-1, the J gene TRBJ1-1; TRBD1 might be the D (6 bases). The V end lost 0 bases, the J end lost 7 bases, and 12 bases lay between the germline ends. The CDR3 covers 13 residues. In germline, CDR1 is SQVTM, CDR2 ANQGSEA. The CDR3 bases are TGCAGCGTTGAAGAGGGGGCGCATCTTGAAGCTTTCTTT. Translating it yields CSVEEGAHLEAFF.

The chain uses TRBV27 and TRBJ1-5; D gene ambiguous. From germline, CDR1 is MNHEY and CDR2 SMNVEV (reference sequence). The CDR3 runs to 13 residues. V was trimmed by 3 bases and J by 7 bases, leaving 10 bases between them. In DNA form, the CDR3 reads TGTGCCAGCAGTTTGGAGGCGCAACAGCCCCAGCATTTT. It encodes CASSLEAQQPQHF.

V gene TRBV10-2 combines with J gene TRBJ2-1, with 11 bases fitting TRBD2. This CDR3 comprises 15 residues. V trimming: 2 bases; J trimming: 9 bases; junction bases outside the gene matches: 6. CDR1 and CDR2 from the germline V gene are WSHSY and SAAADI. CDR3 loop: CASSETASGGREQFF. The DNA of the CDR3 is TGCGCCAGCAGTGAGACGGCTAGCGGGGGGCGTGAGCAGTTCTTC.

The chain uses TRBV5-4 and TRBJ1-1, with TRBD1 matching over 9 bases. The germline gives CDR1 SGHNT, CDR2 YYREEE (reference sequence). The CDR3 loop spans 14 amino acids. V trimming: 0 bases; J trimming: 6 bases; junction bases outside the gene matches: 3. The CDR3 spells CASSLGQGVPEAFF. The CDR3 DNA reads as TGTGCCAGCAGCTTGGGACAGGGGGTGCCTGAAGCTTTCTTT.

About this clone itself: The junction departs from the called germline gene at one end, perhaps through a read error. V usage is TRBV2 and J usage is TRBJ1-5; D not resolved. The CDR3 length is 15 residues. Germline V CDR1 and CDR2: SNHLY, FYNNEI. CDR3 in DNA: TGTGCCAGCAGCGAAGCCCCAGGCGCGAATCAGCCCCAGCATTTT. This codes for CASSEAPGANQPQHF. Based on the CDR3 plus reference TRBV2 and TRBJ1-5, the full variable domain is EPEVTQTPSHQVTQMGQEVILRCVPISNHLYFYWYRQILGQKVEFLVSFYNNEISEKSEIFDDQFSVERPDGSNFTLKIRSTKLEDSAMYFCASSEAPGANQPQHFGDGTRLSIL.

The CDR3 region is CASSGTGQREKLFF. Here the CDR3 DNA reads TGTGCCAGCAGCGGTACTGGACAGCGTGAAAAACTGTTTTTT. The rearrangement uses TRBV7-9 and TRBJ1-4; D possibly corresponds to TRBD1 (6 bases). Trimming stripped 5 bases from V and 7 bases from J, with 14 bases between. This CDR3 region has 14 residues. Germline V gene lookup returns CDR1 SEHNR and CDR2 FQNEAQ (reference sequence).

This chain links TRBV18 with TRBJ2-7; D is perhaps TRBD2 (5 bases). Trimming shortened V by 6 bases and J by 3 bases, and 18 bases separated the two germline ends. The CDR3 consists of 15 residues. Germline V CDR1 and CDR2: KGHSH, LQKENI. CDR3 nucleotide sequence: TGTGCCAGCTCCCCTCCGGGGAGTCGGGGCTACGAGCAGTACTTC. Translating gives CASSPPGSRGYEQYF.

This clone was seen once. Different DNA sequences within this sample yield the same CDR3. V gene TRBV3-1 (or the pseudogene TRBV3-2) combines with J gene TRBJ2-7, with 7 bases fitting TRBD1. CDR3 length: 13 amino acids. Germline assignment: CDR1 LGHDT and CDR2 YNNKEL (reference sequence). The junction had 4 bases not matched to a gene; V was cut back by 4 bases and J by 4 bases. Here the CDR3 reads CASSPDRDYEQYF. In DNA, the CDR3 is TGTGCCAGCAGCCCCGACAGGGATTACGAGCAGTACTTC.

In its sample, this clone was seen once. V gene TRBV12-3 or TRBV12-4 combines with J gene TRBJ1-1; D possibly corresponds to TRBD1 (5 bases). Trimming shortened V by 4 bases and J by 1 base, and 7 bases separated the two germline ends. This CDR3 spans 13 amino acids. This chain's CDR3 is CASSSGRNTEAFF. CDR3 nucleotide sequence: TGTGCCAGCAGTTCAGGGCGGAACACTGAAGCTTTCTTT.

The rearrangement links TRBV30 to TRBJ2-3; tentatively, D is TRBD2 (6 bases). Trimming shortened V by 0 bases and J by 2 bases, and 6 bases separated the two germline ends. The germline V gene has CDR1 GTSNPN and CDR2 SVGIG (reference sequence). The length of the CDR3 is 13 residues. The CDR3 DNA sequence: TGTGCCTGGAGTGTACTAGCCACAGATACGCAGTATTTT. It encodes CAWSVLATDTQYF.